This TCR beta chain comes out of a study of blood T cells in healthy people across ages. Primers used in a second PCR of about 6 to 11 cycles were a sample-barcoded 5' primer and a J-beta primer mix. One entry per CDR3 protein, called by TCRdb with MiXCR from the 5' RACE reads. The profile covers about 800,000 distinct CDR3 sequences, with approximately 25% appearing a single time and under 4.5% taken by the ten largest. Germline V gives CDR1 KGHSH, CDR2 LQKENI. The V end lost 2 bases, the J end lost 2 bases, and 10 bases lay between the germline ends. The CDR3 is 14 residues long. This clonotype showed up just a few times. This sample also belongs to another study, concerning T cells of mothers and their children.

The sequence was collected from a boy aged 5-17 years in good health. The chain couples TRBV18 to TRBJ2-7; no reliable D call. The sample comprised blood. The CDR3 DNA follows: TGTGCCAGCTCACCATTGGGGTCGGCCTACGAGCAGTACTTC. Translation gives CASSPLGSAYEQYF.